This T cell receptor (beta chain) stems from a study of cytomegalovirus exposure and HLA in healthy donors. In the study overall: Across 350 to 500 genotyped donors, roughly 80% landed in the Caucasian-associated ancestry cluster. Study outcomes and limitations: Under in vitro conditions, a few CMV-associated chains were confirmed as specific for CMV antigens. It was reported in a later analysis that an Asian-associated ancestry cluster showed fewer N-insertions than the roughly 670-donor mean. According to the study, 150 to 200 TCR beta chains were cytomegalovirus-associated.

The PCR contained 60 Vbeta and 13 Jbeta primers. Clones were read by immunoSEQ multiplex PCR, and TCRdb kept only the in-frame ones, dropping some. Of 180,000 or so clones listed, 79% were seen once; the top ten hold less than 2.5%. J lost 4 bases, V lost 5 bases, and 6 bases had no gene match. The CDR3 extends over 15 amino acids. CDR1 and CDR2 (germline): MNHEY, SVGAGI. On this clone itself: The antigen is unknown.

The sequenced sample was PBMCs. This chain links TRBV6-5 with TRBJ2-2; 8 nucleotides match TRBD1. The origin of this receptor is a woman between 45 and 60 years old in good health and CMV-seronegative. The CDR3 DNA follows: TGTGCCAGCAGTCCCGACAGGGGAGCCACCGGGGAGCTGTTTTTT. It specifies CASSPDRGATGELFF.